This TCR beta chain was recorded in a study of human T cells and chemical hapten exposure. This clonotype appeared many times. The antigen is undetermined. Overall study results and limits: Among TCRs, those above 1 in 1000 frequency were unaffected by DPC sensitization.

The V end was cut by 1 base, the J end by 8 bases, with 12 bases between. The CDR3 has 14 residues. CDR1 and CDR2 from the germline V gene are MGHRA and YSYEKL. The authors' total RNA extraction used unfractionated whole blood. Original handling: Sampled TCR counts reached a median of approximately 100,000 per sample, with values ranging from 23,224 to 690,600. TCRdb re-analysed the 5' RACE reads in MiXCR, keeping a single row per CDR3 protein. TCRdb, rather than the study authors, made the V and J calls. The sample shows about 140,000 distinct CDR3 sequences, about 4.3% of them seen only once. The clonotype originates from a female donor in good health. V gene TRBV4-1 combines with J gene TRBJ2-1; D is undetermined. In DNA, the CDR3 is TGCGCCAGCAGCCAAGCCCCAGGTTTCGATGAGCAGTTCTTC. Its protein product is CASSQAPGFDEQFF.